The 9 T cell receptor beta chains given below trace back to one sample, sequenced in a study of T cell changes during pregnancy in multiple sclerosis. TCRdb keeps only in-frame clones here, not all; method: immunoSEQ multiplex PCR. Among tens of thousands of clones listed, 75% to 90% were seen once. The specimen was peripheral blood, collected after pregnancy. Receptors originate from a female donor in good health, enrolled as a control in a pregnancy study.

This chain links TRBV4-2 with TRBJ1-2; D remains unclear. Trimming took off 4 bases at V and 2 bases at J, with 11 bases between the two ends. CDR1 LGHNA and CDR2 YNFKEQ come from the germline V gene. This CDR3 has 14 amino acids. CDR3 sequence: CASSRGDGNYGYTF. The DNA for the CDR3 is TGTGCCAGCAGCCGCGGCGACGGAAACTATGGCTACACCTTC.

This chain uses TRBV5-4 with TRBJ1-1, with TRBD1 identical over 9 bases. The trim removed 4 bases at V and 4 bases at J, leaving 11 bases unmatched. The CDR3 has 16 amino acids. Germline V gives CDR1 SGHNT, CDR2 YYREEE (reference sequence). CDR3 sequence (DNA): TGTGCCAGCAGCCCGGGACAGGGAAGGGCGAGCACTGAAGCTTTCTTT. Protein sequence: CASSPGQGRASTEAFF.

This clone was seen more than once but under ten times. V gene TRBV19 combines with J gene TRBJ2-7; possible D gene TRBD2, 6 bases. Germline CDR1 is LNHDA and CDR2 is SQIVND (reference sequence). V lost 1 base to trimming and J lost 7 bases, with 14 bases between them. This CDR3 spans 14 amino acids. CDR3 nucleotides: TGTGCCAGTAGTATAGCCTCATGGAGCGGGGAGCAGTACTTC. Amino acid sequence: CASSIASWSGEQYF.

This rearrangement joins TRBV7-7 to TRBJ2-1, with 10 bases matching TRBD1. With V trimmed by 5 bases and J by 7 bases, 8 bases remained unmatched. Germline assignment: CDR1 SSHAT and CDR2 FNYEAQ (reference sequence). This CDR3 region has 15 residues. The CDR3 loop reads CASSRRQGATNEQFF. Written as DNA, the CDR3 is TGTGCCAGCAGCCGAAGACAGGGGGCAACGAATGAGCAGTTCTTC.

The chain joins TRBV5-4 to TRBJ1-1; 7 nucleotides align to TRBD1. J lost 6 bases, V lost 4 bases, and 6 bases had no gene match. This CDR3 is built from 13 residues. Germline assignment: CDR1 SGHNT and CDR2 YYREEE (reference sequence). The CDR3 DNA sequence: TGTGCCAGCAGCCTGACAGGGCTTGCTGAAGCTTTCTTT. Its protein product is CASSLTGLAEAFF. Drawing the rest from reference TRBV5-4 and TRBJ1-1, the complete variable domain is ETGVTQSPTHLIKTRGQQVTLRCSSQSGHNTVSWYQQALGQGPQFIFQYYREEENGRGNFPPRFSGLQFPNYSSELNVNALELDDSALYLCASSLTGLAEAFFGQGTRLTVV.

There are a few counts of this clone. J is TRBJ1-5 and V is TRBV28, with D tentatively TRBD1 (6 bases). The germline CDR1 and CDR2 sequences are MDHEN and SYDVKM. The CDR3 contains 12 residues. V lost 8 bases to trimming and J lost 8 bases, with 13 bases between them. CDR3 bases: TGTGCCAGCGACAGGCGGATCAAGCCCCAGCATTTT. This gives the protein CASDRRIKPQHF.

The chain joins TRBV2 to TRBJ2-3; no definite D call. The V and J ends lost 2 bases and 1 base respectively, with 10 bases between them. CDR1 is SNHLY, CDR2 FYNNEI, per germline. This CDR3 has 15 amino acids. CDR3 sequence (DNA): TGTGCCAGCAGTGAACCCCCGCAGGGCACAGATACGCAGTATTTT. Residues: CASSEPPQGTDTQYF. The full variable domain, with the rest looked up from reference TRBV2 and TRBJ2-3, is EPEVTQTPSHQVTQMGQEVILRCVPISNHLYFYWYRQILGQKVEFLVSFYNNEISEKSEIFDDQFSVERPDGSNFTLKIRSTKLEDSAMYFCASSEPPQGTDTQYFGPGTRLTVL.

The rearrangement uses TRBV5-1 and TRBJ1-3; D is unresolved. Germline loops: CDR1 SGHRS, CDR2 YFSETQ. The CDR3 is 14 amino acids. Trimming cost V 0 bases and J 2 bases, with 6 bases left between them. The CDR3 region is CASSLGTAGNTIYF. In nucleotides, the CDR3 is TGCGCCAGCAGCTTGGGCACGGCTGGAAACACCATATATTTT.

CDR3 sequence: CASSLRRSMNTEAFF. The CDR3 nucleotides are TGTGCCAGCAGCTTGCGACGGAGTATGAACACTGAAGCTTTCTTT. The chain joins TRBV7-2 to TRBJ1-1, with unresolved D. This CDR3 is 15 amino acids long. Germline V gene lookup returns CDR1 SGHTA and CDR2 FQGNSA. Trimming shortened V by 3 bases and J by 0 bases, and 11 bases separated the two germline ends.